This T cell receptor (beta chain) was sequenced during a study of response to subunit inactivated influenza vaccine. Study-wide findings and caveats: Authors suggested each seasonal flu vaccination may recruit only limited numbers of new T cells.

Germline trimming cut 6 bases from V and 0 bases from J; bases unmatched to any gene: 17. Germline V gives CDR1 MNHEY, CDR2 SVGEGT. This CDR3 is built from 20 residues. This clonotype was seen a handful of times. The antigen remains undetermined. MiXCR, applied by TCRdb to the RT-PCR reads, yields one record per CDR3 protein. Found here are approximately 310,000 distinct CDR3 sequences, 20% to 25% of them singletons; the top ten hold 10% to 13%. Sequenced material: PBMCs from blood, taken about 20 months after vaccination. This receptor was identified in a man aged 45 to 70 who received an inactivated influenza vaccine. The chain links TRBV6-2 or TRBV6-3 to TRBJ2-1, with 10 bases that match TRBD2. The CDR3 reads CASSPRWGLAPLSSYNEQFF. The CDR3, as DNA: TGTGCCAGCAGCCCGCGGTGGGGACTAGCGCCGCTTAGCTCCTACAATGAGCAGTTCTTC.